The sequence of this T cell receptor (beta chain) was determined in a study of control samples from healthy donors and cancer patients. This CDR3 is built from 20 residues. The trim removed 0 bases at V and 1 base at J, leaving 16 bases unmatched. Germline V CDR1 and CDR2: LGHNA, YNFKEQ. Profiled with immunoSEQ multiplex PCR; TCRdb holds only in-frame clones, not every one. The profile shows some 94,000 clones, 85% to 90% of them singletons. The chain uses TRBV4-2 and TRBJ2-3; 7 bases map to TRBD2. The sample was blood. This TCR derives from a woman in her fifties or sixties in good health. CDR3 region: CASSQEVAGVSLRGTDTQYF. Here the CDR3 DNA reads TGTGCCAGCAGCCAAGAAGTGGCGGGAGTATCACTACGCGGCACAGATACGCAGTATTTT.